The entry that follows covers one T cell receptor (beta chain) sequence. No antigen is known for it. Trimming left V 2 bases short and J 7 bases short, with 11 bases between. The CDR3 consists of 13 residues. In germline, CDR1 is MNHEY, CDR2 SMNVEV (reference sequence). TCRdb's copy holds only in-frame clones and misses some; the assay was immunoSEQ multiplex PCR. The table records about 2.1 million clones, 93% of them present only once. Naive CD8 isolation took CD45RO-negative cells positively selected for CCR7 and excluded terminally differentiated effector memory CD45RA+ cells. All donors were healthy HIV-negative adults lacking recent acute infections or vaccinations. Nashville, Tennessee was home to all donors, each a Caucasian adult. This sample stems from a study of shared clonotypes between healthy human individuals. Study context: For every donor, three CD4 naive, three CD4 memory, two CD8 naive and one CD8 memory plates were used.

Findings and limits, study-wide: Naive CD4 clonotypes were shared across several donors at 4% to 5%.

The sample consisted of naive CD8+ T cells from PBMCs. This chain links TRBV27 with TRBJ1-1; maybe TRBD1 (5 bases). The clonotype originates from a man younger than 30 in good health. Some clones in this sample may be carry-over from other donors' samples. The CDR3 spells CASSLGERGEAFF. CDR3 sequence (DNA): TGTGCCAGCAGTTTAGGGGAGAGGGGTGAAGCTTTCTTT.